These 20 T cell receptor beta chains were all obtained from the same sample, sequenced in a study of cytomegalovirus exposure and HLA in healthy donors. A multiplex PCR was run with 60 Vbeta primers and 13 Jbeta primers. Profiled with immunoSEQ multiplex PCR; TCRdb holds only in-frame clones, not every one. This sample's table reports approximately 100,000 clones. The source material was PBMCs. These receptors were collected from a man aged 50-59 years in good health and CMV-seronegative.

This chain joins TRBV19 and TRBJ1-1; 10 positions match TRBD1. The CDR3 has 16 residues. Per the germline V gene, CDR1 is LNHDA and CDR2 is SQIVND (reference sequence). Trimming took 4 bases from V and 7 from J; bases not matched to a gene: 12. The CDR3 is CASSKETGGDDLEAFF. The CDR3 region has the DNA TGTGCCAGTAGTAAAGAGACAGGGGGCGACGACCTTGAAGCTTTCTTT.

The chain couples TRBV10-3 to TRBJ1-2; D possibly corresponds to TRBD1 (5 bases). V was shortened by 6 bases and J by 1 base, with 15 bases between the two germline ends. Germline V gives CDR1 ENHRY, CDR2 SYGVKD. The CDR3 is 15 residues long. This chain's CDR3 is CAISRQTGYNYGYTF. The CDR3 DNA reads TGTGCCATCAGCCGACAGACCGGATATAACTATGGCTACACCTTC.

Details on this clone: Mismatch with germline at one junction end may stem from a read error. This sample includes further DNA sequences coding for the same CDR3. The gene calls are TRBV9 and TRBJ1-1; 8 positions match TRBD1. The CDR3 is made up of 14 amino acids. Germline values: CDR1 SGDLS, CDR2 YYNGEE. The CDR3, as DNA: TGTGCCAGCAGCGCCGGACAGGGTGGCACTGAAGCCTTCTTT. The encoded protein is CASSAGQGGTEAFF.

The chain couples TRBV7-2 to TRBJ1-1; tentative D call: TRBD1 (5 bases). V was pared by 3 bases and J by 0 bases, with 8 bases between. Germline V lookup: CDR1 SGHTA, CDR2 FQGNSA. This CDR3 spans 14 amino acids. CDR3 in amino acids: CASSFLQVNTEAFF. CDR3 nucleotide sequence: TGTGCCAGCAGCTTTTTACAGGTGAACACTGAAGCTTTCTTT. Supplemented by reference TRBV7-2 and TRBJ1-1, the full variable domain reads GAGVSQSPSNKVTEKGKDVELRCDPISGHTALYWYRQSLGQGLEFLIYFQGNSAPDKSGLPSDRFSAERTGGSVSTLTIQRTQQEDSAVYLCASSFLQVNTEAFFGQGTRLTVV.

V and J are TRBV7-2 and TRBJ2-1; 11 positions agree with TRBD2. The germline gives CDR1 SGHTA, CDR2 FQGNSA. The CDR3 covers 16 residues. The J segment lost 11 bases and the V segment lost 2 bases, leaving 11 bases of the junction unmatched. CDR3 nucleotides: TGTGCCAGCAGCTTAAGGGTAGCGGGGGGGGAATATCAGCAGTTCTTC. It encodes CASSLRVAGGEYQQFF.

The rearrangement joins TRBV9 to TRBJ1-1, with D tentatively TRBD1 (5 bases). The germline V gene encodes CDR1 SGDLS and CDR2 YYNGEE. The CDR3 length is 14 residues. The V gene lost 0 bases and the J gene lost 6 bases, with 12 bases spanning the gap. The CDR3 is CASSVVTDTAEAFF. The DNA of the CDR3 is TGTGCCAGCAGCGTAGTTACGGACACTGCTGAAGCTTTCTTT.

The chain uses TRBV5-1 and TRBJ2-1; 8 bases are shared with TRBD1. Germline loops: CDR1 SGHRS, CDR2 YFSETQ. V shed 3 bases and J 6 bases; nucleotides not matched to a gene: 8. This CDR3 has 15 amino acids. The DNA for the CDR3 is TGCGCCAGCAGCTCACCGGGACAGGAGGTCAATGAGCAGTTCTTC. It codes for CASSSPGQEVNEQFF.

CDR3 nucleotide sequence: TGTGCCAGCTCACCACCGGGGAGCTCCTACAATGAGCAGTTCTTC. Its protein is CASSPPGSSYNEQFF. V usage is TRBV18 and J usage is TRBJ2-1, with a weak D call TRBD2 (5 bases). The CDR3 length is 15 residues. Germline CDR1 and CDR2: KGHSH and LQKENI. V was shortened by 0 bases and J by 0 bases, with 6 bases between the two germline ends.

The chain employs TRBV7-2 and TRBJ1-1; the match to TRBD1 covers 10 bases. CDR3 length: 13 amino acids. Trimming at V came to 5 bases and at J to 3 bases, leaving 0 bases not matched to a gene. From germline, CDR1 is SGHTA and CDR2 FQGNSA. In nucleotides, the CDR3 is TGTGCCAGCAGCGGGACAGGGGACACTGAAGCTTTCTTT. Amino acids: CASSGTGDTEAFF.

This rearrangement joins TRBV5-6 to TRBJ2-1; TRBD2 aligns across 14 bases. The CDR3 extends over 13 amino acids. V lost 9 bases to trimming and J lost 8 bases; unmatched junction nucleotides: 4. The V gene's germline CDR1 is SGHDT and CDR2 YYEEEE. As DNA, the CDR3 is TGTGCCAACCCGGGACTAGCGGGAGATGAGCAGTTCTTC. It yields the protein CANPGLAGDEQFF.

The rearrangement joins TRBV6-5 to TRBJ1-1; D is ambiguous. Between the trimmed V and J ends, which lost 5 bases and 1 base, there was a span of 8 bases. CDR3 length equals 13 residues. Germline assignment: CDR1 MNHEY and CDR2 SVGAGI. The CDR3 nucleotides read TGTGCCAGCAGTACGGTCCCGAACACTGAAGCTTTCTTT. As protein: CASSTVPNTEAFF.

The J gene is TRBJ2-1, the V gene TRBV29-1; possible D gene TRBD1, 5 bases. The germline gives CDR1 SQVTM, CDR2 ANQGSEA. This CDR3 contains 11 residues. V was clipped by 4 bases and J by 8 bases, with 9 bases between them. CDR3 in DNA: TGCAGCGTTGCCCCAGGGTATGAGCAGTTCTTC. Amino acid sequence: CSVAPGYEQFF.

The chain carries TRBV5-4 and TRBJ1-2; 8 nucleotides agree with TRBD1. Germline assignment: CDR1 SGHNT and CDR2 YYREEE (reference sequence). This CDR3 has 15 residues. The V gene end was trimmed by 4 bases and the J gene end by 4 bases; junction bases not matched to a gene: 9. The CDR3 DNA is TGTGCCAGCAGCATTGGACAGGGAGGCGTCTATGGCTACACCTTC. As protein: CASSIGQGGVYGYTF.

The J gene is TRBJ1-5, the V gene TRBV12-5; 9 nucleotides match TRBD1. The CDR3 length is 14 residues. The J segment lost 6 bases and the V segment lost 6 bases, leaving 6 bases of the junction unmatched. Germline V gene sequence: CDR1 LGHNT, CDR2 FRNRAP. This CDR3 is CASGSADRGQPQHF. For the CDR3, the DNA is TGTGCTAGTGGCTCCGCGGACAGGGGTCAGCCCCAGCATTTT.

V usage is TRBV7-8 and J usage is TRBJ2-7; tentative D call: TRBD2 (6 bases). Germline CDR1 reads SGHVS; CDR2 reads FQNEAQ. The CDR3 runs to 15 residues. Trimming pared 0 bases from V and 3 bases from J, leaving 12 bases between. CDR3 DNA: TGTGCCAGCAGCTTAGCTTCGGGACTCGGCTACGAGCAGTACTTC. Translation: CASSLASGLGYEQYF.

The rearrangement uses TRBV10-1 and TRBJ1-3; 7 nucleotides match TRBD1. CDR3 size: 14 residues. With V trimmed by 11 bases and J by 0 bases, 7 bases remained unmatched. Germline CDR1 and CDR2: WNHNN and SYGVQD (reference sequence). CDR3 amino acids: CAPQRDSSGNTIYF. DNA of the CDR3: TGCGCCCCCCAGAGGGACAGCTCTGGAAACACCATATATTTT.

The V and J genes are TRBV9 and TRBJ1-1, with a possible D match to TRBD1 (6 bases). Trimming removed 4 bases at V and 4 bases at J, with 8 bases between. The CDR3 loop spans 12 amino acids. Germline V CDR1 and CDR2: SGDLS, YYNGEE. The CDR3 DNA is TGTGCCAGCAGCCGGGGGGCCACTGAAGCTTTCTTT. It yields the protein CASSRGATEAFF.

V gene TRBV6-5 combines with J gene TRBJ2-7, with TRBD2 matching 14 bases. This CDR3 is built from 14 residues. V was clipped by 8 bases and J by 6 bases; unmatched bases: 6. Germline V gives CDR1 MNHEY, CDR2 SVGAGI. CDR3 DNA sequence: TGTGCCAGCGGGACTAGCGGGAGTAGGGGCGAGCAGTACTTC. Translated, it gives CASGTSGSRGEQYF.

J is TRBJ2-1 and V is TRBV5-1; the match to TRBD1 covers 8 bases. This CDR3 comprises 14 residues. Trimming removed 4 bases from V and 4 bases from J; junction bases left unmatched: 4. Germline CDR1 and CDR2: SGHRS and YFSETQ. CDR3 sequence: CASSPGQAYNEQFF. CDR3 in DNA: TGCGCCAGCAGCCCGGGACAGGCGTACAATGAGCAGTTCTTC.

This chain joins TRBV7-9 and TRBJ1-2; no clear D. CDR3 length: 13 residues. Between the trimmed V and J ends, which lost 3 bases and 6 bases, there was a span of 11 bases. The V gene's germline CDR1 is SEHNR and CDR2 FQNEAQ (reference sequence). The CDR3 loop reads CASSFGEVDGYTF. The CDR3, as DNA: TGTGCCAGCAGCTTCGGGGAGGTCGATGGCTACACCTTC.